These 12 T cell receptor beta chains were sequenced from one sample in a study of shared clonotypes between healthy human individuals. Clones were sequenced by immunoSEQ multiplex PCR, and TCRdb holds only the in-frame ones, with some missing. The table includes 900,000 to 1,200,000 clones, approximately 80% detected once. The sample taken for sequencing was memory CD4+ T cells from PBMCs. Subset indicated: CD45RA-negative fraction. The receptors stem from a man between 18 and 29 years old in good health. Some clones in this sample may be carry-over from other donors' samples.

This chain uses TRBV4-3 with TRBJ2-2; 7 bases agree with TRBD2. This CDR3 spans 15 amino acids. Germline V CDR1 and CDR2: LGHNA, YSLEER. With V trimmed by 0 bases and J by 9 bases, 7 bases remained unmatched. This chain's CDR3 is CASSQDRAGRRELFF. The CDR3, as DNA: TGCGCCAGCAGCCAAGATCGAGCGGGGCGGAGGGAGCTGTTTTTT.

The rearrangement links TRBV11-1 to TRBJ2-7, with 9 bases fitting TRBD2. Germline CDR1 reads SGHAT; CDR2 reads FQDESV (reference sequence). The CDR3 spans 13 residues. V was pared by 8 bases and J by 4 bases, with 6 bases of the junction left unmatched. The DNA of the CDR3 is TGTGCCAGCGCACGGCGGGAGGGTTACGAGCAGTACTTC. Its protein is CASARREGYEQYF.

The DNA of the CDR3 is TGTGCCAGCAGCTCACAGGGAGGCGGGGAGCTGTTTTTT. Translated, it gives CASSSQGGGELFF. This rearrangement joins TRBV7-9 to TRBJ2-2; D may match TRBD1 or TRBD2 (6 bases each). V gave up 4 bases and J gave up 7 bases, with 10 bases separating them. Germline CDR1 reads SEHNR; CDR2 reads FQNEAQ (reference sequence). The length of the CDR3 is 13 residues. The full variable domain, in which reference TRBV7-9 and TRBJ2-2 provide the parts outside the CDR3, is DTGVSQNPRHKITKRGQNVTFRCDPISEHNRLYWYRQTLGQGPEFLTYFQNEAQLEKSRLLSDRFSAERPKGSFSTLEIQRTEQGDSAMYLCASSSQGGGELFFGEGSRLTVL.

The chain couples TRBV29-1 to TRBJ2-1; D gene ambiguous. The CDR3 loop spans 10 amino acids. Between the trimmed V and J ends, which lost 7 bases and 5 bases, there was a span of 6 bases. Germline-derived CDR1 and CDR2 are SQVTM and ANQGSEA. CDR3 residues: CSARNNEQFF. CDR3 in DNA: TGCAGCGCCCGTAACAATGAGCAGTTCTTC.

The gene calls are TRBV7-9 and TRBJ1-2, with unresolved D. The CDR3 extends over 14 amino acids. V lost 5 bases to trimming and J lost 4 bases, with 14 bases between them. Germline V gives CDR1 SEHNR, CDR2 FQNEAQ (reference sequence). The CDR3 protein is CASSHLRGPYGYTF. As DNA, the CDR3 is TGTGCCAGCAGCCACCTAAGAGGGCCCTATGGCTACACCTTC.

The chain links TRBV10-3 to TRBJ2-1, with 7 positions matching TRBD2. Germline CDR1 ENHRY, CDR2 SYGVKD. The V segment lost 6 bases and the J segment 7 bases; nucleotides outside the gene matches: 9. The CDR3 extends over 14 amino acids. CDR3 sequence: CAIRGRLAANEQFF. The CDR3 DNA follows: TGTGCCATCAGGGGCCGACTAGCTGCTAATGAGCAGTTCTTC.

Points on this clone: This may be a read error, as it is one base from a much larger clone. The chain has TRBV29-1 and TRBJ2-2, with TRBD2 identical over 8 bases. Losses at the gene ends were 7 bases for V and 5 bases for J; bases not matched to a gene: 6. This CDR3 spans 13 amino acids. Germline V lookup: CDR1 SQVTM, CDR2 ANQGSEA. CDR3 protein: CSARAGVTGELFF. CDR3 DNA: TGCAGCGCCCGAGCGGGGGTTACCGGGGAGCTGTTTTTT.

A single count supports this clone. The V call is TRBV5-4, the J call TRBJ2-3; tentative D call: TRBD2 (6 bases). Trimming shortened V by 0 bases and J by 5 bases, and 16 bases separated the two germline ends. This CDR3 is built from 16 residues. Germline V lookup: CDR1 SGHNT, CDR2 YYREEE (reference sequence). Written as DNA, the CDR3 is TGTGCCAGCAGCTTGGCCGTAGGGAGGTGGGAAGATACGCAGTATTTT. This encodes CASSLAVGRWEDTQYF.

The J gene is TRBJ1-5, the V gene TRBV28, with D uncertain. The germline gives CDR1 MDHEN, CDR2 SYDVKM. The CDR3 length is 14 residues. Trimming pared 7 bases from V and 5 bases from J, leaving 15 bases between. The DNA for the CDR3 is TGTGCCAGCACCATTGGCGGTGGGTATCAGCCCCAGCATTTT. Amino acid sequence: CASTIGGGYQPQHF.

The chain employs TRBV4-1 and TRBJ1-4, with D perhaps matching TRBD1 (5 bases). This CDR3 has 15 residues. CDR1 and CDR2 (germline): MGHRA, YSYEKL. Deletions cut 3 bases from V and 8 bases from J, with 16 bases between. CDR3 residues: CASSHPGVQGEKLFF. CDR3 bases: TGCGCCAGCAGCCATCCGGGGGTCCAAGGCGAAAAACTGTTTTTT.

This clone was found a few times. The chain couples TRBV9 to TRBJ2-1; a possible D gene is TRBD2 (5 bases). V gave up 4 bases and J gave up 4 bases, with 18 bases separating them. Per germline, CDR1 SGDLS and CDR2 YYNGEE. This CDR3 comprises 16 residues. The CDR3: CASSLRWAGGYNEQFF. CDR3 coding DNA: TGTGCCAGCAGCCTCCGGTGGGCAGGCGGGTACAATGAGCAGTTCTTC.

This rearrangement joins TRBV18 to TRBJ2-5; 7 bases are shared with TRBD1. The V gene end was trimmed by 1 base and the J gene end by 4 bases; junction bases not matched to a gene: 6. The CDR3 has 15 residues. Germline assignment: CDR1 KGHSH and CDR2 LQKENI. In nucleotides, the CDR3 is TGTGCCAGCTCACCACAACGGACAGGAGGAGAGACCCAGTACTTC. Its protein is CASSPQRTGGETQYF.